This is a list of T cell receptor beta chains from one sample in a study of T cells in Graves' hyperthyroidism and ophthalmopathy. A single record per CDR3 protein comes from TCRdb applying MiXCR to the multiplex PCR reads. The sample records roughly 500,000 distinct CDR3 sequences, approximately 13% being singletons. Material for sequencing was blood. The source is a woman aged 25-40 years with Graves' hyperthyroidism that later progressed to Graves' ophthalmopathy. Both conserved end residues are part of each CDR3. D genes are given only for firm matches. A row's size may be missing; if present it is once, few, many or a size class.

TRBV3-1	few	TRBJ2-1	TRBD2	TGTGCCAGCAGCCGGGGACTAGCGGGGTGGAACAATGAGCAGTTCTTC	CASSRGLAGWNNEQFF
TRBV20-1	many	TRBJ2-7	TRBD2	TGCAGTGCTAGAGAGCTAGCGGGGGTTTCCTACGAGCAGTACTTC	CSARELAGVSYEQYF
TRBV11-2	many	TRBJ1-2	NA	TGTGCCAGCAGTCCGACGGGTATGGTCGGCTACACCTTC	CASSPTGMVGYTF
TRBV7-3	few	TRBJ2-1	NA	TGTGCCAGCAGCTTTCAGACCGGGACTCACTCCTACAATGAGCAGTTCTTC	CASSFQTGTHSYNEQFF
TRBV28	many	TRBJ2-7	TRBD1	TGTGCCAGCAGTAGAGGAGACAGGGGGCCAAACGAGCAGTACTTC	CASSRGDRGPNEQYF
TRBV20-1	NA	TRBJ2-1	NA	TGCAGTGCTAGTAATTGGAAGGCCCCCTACAATGAGCAGTTCTTC	CSASNWKAPYNEQFF
TRBV6-2/TRBV6-3	many	TRBJ2-5	NA	TGTGCCAGCAGTTACCCGGGAAAATCCCAAGAGACCCAGTACTTC	CASSYPGKSQETQYF
TRBV18	many	TRBJ2-3	TRBD2	TGTGCCAGCTCACCCGTCCGGACTAGCGGAAAAAAAGATACGCAGTATTTT	CASSPVRTSGKKDTQYF
TRBV28	many	TRBJ1-4	NA	TGTGCCAGCAGCCACTATGGGACTAATGAAAAACTGTTTTTT	CASSHYGTNEKLFF
TRBV14	NA	TRBJ1-2	NA	TGTGCCAGCAGCCAAGAGGAACCGGGGATGAGGGTGGTCCACACCTTC	CASSQEEPGMRVVHTF
TRBV29-1	many	TRBJ1-2	NA	TGCAGCGTTGAAGTGGTACCGAGAAGCTATGGCTACACCTTC	CSVEVVPRSYGYTF
TRBV20-1	many	TRBJ1-1	NA	TGCAGTGCTAGAACGGGGAATGAAGCTTTCTTT	CSARTGNEAFF
TRBV18	few	TRBJ2-7	TRBD2	TGTGCCAGCTCACCTATTAGCGGGAGCAACTACGAGCAGTACTTC	CASSPISGSNYEQYF
TRBV6-1	many	TRBJ1-1	NA	TGTGCCAGCAGCCAACTACCCGGACCTTTGACCACTGAAGCTTTCTTT	CASSQLPGPLTTEAFF
TRBV10-3	few	TRBJ2-1	NA	TGTGCCATCGGAACAGGGAGAGGCAATGAGCAGTTCTTC	CAIGTGRGNEQFF
TRBV6-5	NA	TRBJ2-7	NA	TGTGCCAGCAGTTACTCGTCGGATCCGGGACCTAGTCGCTACGAGCAGTACTTC	CASSYSSDPGPSRYEQYF
TRBV28	many	TRBJ1-2	NA	TGTGCCAGCAGTTTGGGGGCGACTAGCTATGGCTACACCTTC	CASSLGATSYGYTF
TRBV19	many	TRBJ1-4	NA	TGTGCCAGTAGTATAAGACAGCGAACAACTAATGAAAAACTGTTTTTT	CASSIRQRTTNEKLFF
TRBV5-6	NA	TRBJ2-3	TRBD2	TGTGCCAGCAGCTTGGTGTCGTCTAGCGGGAGCCTCCCAGATACGCAGTATTTT	CASSLVSSSGSLPDTQYF
TRBV24-1	few	TRBJ2-5	TRBD2	TGTGCCACCAGTAGACTAGCGGGAGAGGAGACCCAGTACTTC	CATSRLAGEETQYF
TRBV27	many	TRBJ2-7	TRBD1	TGTGCCAGCAGTTTATCGGGGACAGGATATCTTATCTACGAGCAGTACTTC	CASSLSGTGYLIYEQYF
TRBV4-1	NA	TRBJ2-3	TRBD2	TGCGCCAGCAGTTCGGGACTAGCCCCAGATACGCAGTATTTT	CASSSGLAPDTQYF
TRBV28	many	TRBJ2-3	TRBD1	TGTGCCAGCAGTTCCCCGGACAGGGTGATAGATACGCAGTATTTT	CASSSPDRVIDTQYF
TRBV20-1	many	TRBJ2-1	TRBD2	TGCAGTGCTAGAGCACTAGCGGGAGTTACCAATGAGCAGTTCTTC	CSARALAGVTNEQFF
TRBV19	many	TRBJ2-2	TRBD2	TGTGCCAGTAGTAGGGGACTAGCGGGCACCGGGGAGCTGTTTTTT	CASSRGLAGTGELFF
TRBV20-1	many	TRBJ1-2	NA	TGCAGTGCTGGGGGCGTTGGTGGCTACACCTTC	CSAGGVGGYTF
TRBV28	many	TRBJ2-7	TRBD2	TGTGCCAGCATCACCGGACTAGCGGGAGGAAGTGAGCAGTACTTC	CASITGLAGGSEQYF
TRBV20-1	many	TRBJ1-2	NA	TGCAGTGCTAGGTTGGACCGAGCCGAATCGTATGGCTACACCTTC	CSARLDRAESYGYTF
TRBV12-3/TRBV12-4	many	TRBJ2-7	NA	TGTGCCAGCAGTTTAAGTCAGGGATCCTCTGACGAGCAGTACTTC	CASSLSQGSSDEQYF
TRBV6-1	NA	TRBJ2-2	NA	TGTGCCAGCAGTCCTTACAGGGAATCGAACACCGGGGAGCTGTTTTTT	CASSPYRESNTGELFF
TRBV7-9	many	TRBJ2-7	NA	TGTGCCAGCAGCTTAGGTGGCAGGGAGACCTACGAGCAGTACTTC	CASSLGGRETYEQYF
TRBV2	many	TRBJ2-2	NA	TGTGCCAGCAGTGAATTAGGTACTTACACCGGGGAGCTGTTTTTT	CASSELGTYTGELFF
TRBV11-1	many	TRBJ2-6	NA	TGTGCCAGCAGCTTCAACACTGGGGCCAACGTCCTGACTTTC	CASSFNTGANVLTF
TRBV7-6	few	TRBJ2-1	NA	TGTGCCAGCAGCTTAATGAGGAACAGGGTGGGAAATGAGCAGTTCTTC	CASSLMRNRVGNEQFF
TRBV11-2	many	TRBJ1-5	NA	TGTGCCAGCAGCTTAGCCGGACTTCAGCCCCAGCATTTT	CASSLAGLQPQHF
TRBV27	NA	TRBJ2-7	TRBD2	TGTGCCAGCAGTCACAAGGGAGGGTTCGAGCAGTACTTC	CASSHKGGFEQYF
TRBV3-1	few	TRBJ2-7	NA	TGTGCCAGCAGCCCTACTCTGAGCAGGGGCTACGAGCAGTACTTC	CASSPTLSRGYEQYF
TRBV24-1	NA	TRBJ2-3	TRBD1	TGTGCCACCAGTGATCCGGGACAGCGCACAGATACGCAGTATTTT	CATSDPGQRTDTQYF
TRBV6-1	NA	TRBJ2-1	NA	TGTGCCAGCAGTGAAGGGGGGAAAAATGAGCAGTTCTTC	CASSEGGKNEQFF
TRBV28	many	TRBJ1-2	TRBD1	TGTGCCAGCAGTGAGGAGAGGGGGCCCTTCCAGTACACCTTC	CASSEERGPFQYTF
TRBV30	many	TRBJ1-1	NA	TGTGCCTGGAGCCCGACCCCCACTGAAGCTTTCTTT	CAWSPTPTEAFF
TRBV29-1	NA	TRBJ2-2	NA	TGCAGCGTTGATAAAGGGACTAACACCGGGGAGCTGTTTTTT	CSVDKGTNTGELFF
TRBV28	once	TRBJ2-4	TRBD2	TGTGCCAGCAGTCTTCCCTGGGGAGGGGACATTCAGTACTTC	CASSLPWGGDIQYF
TRBV2	many	TRBJ1-5	NA	TGTGCCAGCAGTGAGAAGGACCCAAGAGGGGCTTATAGCAATCAGCCCCAGCATTTT	CASSEKDPRGAYSNQPQHF
TRBV7-9	NA	TRBJ1-4	NA	TGTGCCAGCAGCTTAGCCAGGGAGGGAGGAAAACTGTTTTTT	CASSLAREGGKLFF
TRBV28	many	TRBJ2-5	NA	TGTGCCAGCAGTTTAAGATCGTACCAAGAGACCCAGTACTTC	CASSLRSYQETQYF
TRBV5-6	many	TRBJ1-1	TRBD1	TGTGCCAGCAGCTTGGCCGGGACAGGGGTAGAAACTGAAGCTTTCTTT	CASSLAGTGVETEAFF
TRBV20-1	many	TRBJ2-2	NA	TGCAGTGTGGTCGCGAGGGCCGGGGAGCTGTTTTTT	CSVVARAGELFF
TRBV13	few	TRBJ1-6	NA	TGTGCCAGCAGCTTAGGCCGAGGACGGAATTCACCCCTCCACTTT	CASSLGRGRNSPLHF
TRBV2	many	TRBJ2-7	TRBD2	TGTGCCAGCACACCTAGCGGGAGATACGAGCAGTACTTC	CASTPSGRYEQYF